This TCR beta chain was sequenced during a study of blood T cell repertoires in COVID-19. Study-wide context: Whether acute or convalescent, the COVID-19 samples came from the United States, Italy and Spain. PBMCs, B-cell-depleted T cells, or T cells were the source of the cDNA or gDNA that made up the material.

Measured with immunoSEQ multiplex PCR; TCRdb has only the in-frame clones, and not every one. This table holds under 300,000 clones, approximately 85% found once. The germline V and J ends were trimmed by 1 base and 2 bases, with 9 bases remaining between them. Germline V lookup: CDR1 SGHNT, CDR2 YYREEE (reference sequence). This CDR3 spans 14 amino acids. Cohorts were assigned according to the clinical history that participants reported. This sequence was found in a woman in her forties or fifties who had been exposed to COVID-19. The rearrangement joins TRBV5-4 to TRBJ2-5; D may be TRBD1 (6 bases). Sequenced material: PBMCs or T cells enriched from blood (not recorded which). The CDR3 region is CASSLIDRQETQYF. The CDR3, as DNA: TGTGCCAGCAGCTTGATTGACAGGCAAGAGACCCAGTACTTC.